This T cell receptor (beta chain) was recovered during a study of beta chain features in type 1 diabetes. Study-level points and caveats: In comparison with healthy donors, patients had naive, central memory and Treg TCRB repertoires that appeared more similar.

In the case of this clone: What it recognizes is unknown.

CD45RO/CCR7/CD25/CD127/CD95/CD27 separated CD4+ naive, central memory, regulatory and stem cell-like memory cells by sorting. The investigators reverse transcribed all of the isolated RNA, so they sequenced expressed TCRB transcripts. The method was immunoSEQ multiplex PCR; TCRdb's version includes in-frame clones alone and lacks a portion of them. The sample holds under 300,000 clones, under 8.5% seen once. CDR1 and CDR2 (germline): SEHNR, FQNEAQ (reference sequence). With V trimmed by 0 bases and J by 0 bases, 4 bases remained unmatched. The CDR3 has 16 residues. The genes are TRBV7-9 and TRBJ1-2; 7 bases fit TRBD1. Input material: central memory CD4+ T cells from blood. The sequence came from a woman aged 18-30 years in good health. CDR3 coding DNA: TGTGCCAGCAGCTTAGCGGGACAGCGATCTAACTATGGCTACACCTTC. Its translation is CASSLAGQRSNYGYTF.